Listed below are T cell receptor beta chains from one sample, sequenced in a study of Tregs in tolerant kidney transplant recipients. The repertoire was sequenced with immunoSEQ multiplex PCR; TCRdb's copy has only in-frame clones and lacks some. Of under 100,000 clones in the sample, around 90% were seen once. Specimen: CD8+ T cells from blood. The receptor set was obtained from a human donor in good health. Each CDR3 is given with its conserved first and last residue.

TRBJ2-3,TRBV27,CASSLSRQEQYF
TRBJ2-2,TRBV2,CASIADNTGELFF
TRBJ1-1,TRBV6-4,CASPQPLGTEAFF
TRBJ2-2,TRBV29-1,CSVEDDLTGELFF
TRBJ2-5,TRBV6-5,CASSYWVDQETQYF
TRBJ1-1,TRBV21-1,CASTETGFHTEAFF
TRBJ1-6,TRBV4-1,CASSLSPGQGSEPLHF
TRBJ1-1,TRBV27,CASLGGANLAFF
TRBJ1-2,TRBV6-6,CASSYSGGGYGYTF
TRBJ2-7,TRBV6-1,CASIFSRDRGHEQYF